The present T cell receptor (beta chain) was sequenced within a study of cytomegalovirus exposure and HLA in healthy donors. With respect to this clone: The target antigen is unknown.

This CDR3 region has 14 residues. After removal of 4 bases from V and 7 bases from J, the junction contained 4 bases not matched to a gene. CDR1 SNHLY and CDR2 FYNNEI come from the germline V gene. Study findings and constraints: Follow-up analysis found HLA locus-dependent TCR association rates, highest for DRB1 and lowest for HLA-C. Sequencing likely generated an artifact that appeared as a cluster of highly shared sequence variants.

The study ran its PCR with 60 Vbeta and 13 Jbeta primers. Method: immunoSEQ multiplex PCR; TCRdb's copy keeps in-frame clones and lacks some. There are 150,000 to 200,000 clones in the sample; 68% occur only once, and approximately 1.5% lies in the top ten. The sequenced material came from PBMCs. This TCR was sampled from a man in his fifties in good health and CMV-seronegative. The chain recombines TRBV2 with TRBJ2-1; 10 bases are a match to TRBD2. CDR3 bases: TGTGCCAGCAGTGCACTAGCGGGGTGGAATGAGCAGTTCTTC. Its translation is CASSALAGWNEQFF.